This entry concerns a single T cell receptor beta chain. The antigen is not known. With V trimmed by 2 bases and J by 5 bases, 11 bases remained unmatched. This CDR3 has 16 amino acids. CDR1 SGDLS and CDR2 YYNGEE come from the germline V gene. With 60 Vbeta and 13 Jbeta primers, the PCR was carried out. The assay was immunoSEQ multiplex PCR, and TCRdb's table has in-frame clones only and misses some. The sample consists of tens of thousands of clones, 70% to 75% of them appearing once. This record belongs to a study of cytomegalovirus exposure and HLA in healthy donors. Study as a whole: T cells numbering some 170 million yielded some 100 million unique TCR beta sequences in an earlier analysis.

Study observations and caveats: Productive status was seen about 87% or about 30% of the time for most TCR beta V segments in an earlier analysis. Presence/absence analysis assumed near-uniform sequencing depth across donors.

J is TRBJ1-2 and V is TRBV9; the match to TRBD1 covers 8 bases. The sample consisted of PBMCs. The clonotype originates from a man aged 25-45 years in good health and CMV-seropositive. The CDR3 DNA follows: TGTGCCAGCAGCGTTGGGTTGACAGGGGAGAAGTATGGCTACACCTTC. It yields the protein CASSVGLTGEKYGYTF. Filled out from reference TRBV9 and TRBJ1-2, the complete variable domain reads DSGVTQTPKHLITATGQRVTLRCSPRSGDLSVYWYQQSLDQGLQFLIQYYNGEERAKGNILERFSAQQFPDLHSELNLSSLELGDSALYFCASSVGLTGEKYGYTFGSGTRLTVV.